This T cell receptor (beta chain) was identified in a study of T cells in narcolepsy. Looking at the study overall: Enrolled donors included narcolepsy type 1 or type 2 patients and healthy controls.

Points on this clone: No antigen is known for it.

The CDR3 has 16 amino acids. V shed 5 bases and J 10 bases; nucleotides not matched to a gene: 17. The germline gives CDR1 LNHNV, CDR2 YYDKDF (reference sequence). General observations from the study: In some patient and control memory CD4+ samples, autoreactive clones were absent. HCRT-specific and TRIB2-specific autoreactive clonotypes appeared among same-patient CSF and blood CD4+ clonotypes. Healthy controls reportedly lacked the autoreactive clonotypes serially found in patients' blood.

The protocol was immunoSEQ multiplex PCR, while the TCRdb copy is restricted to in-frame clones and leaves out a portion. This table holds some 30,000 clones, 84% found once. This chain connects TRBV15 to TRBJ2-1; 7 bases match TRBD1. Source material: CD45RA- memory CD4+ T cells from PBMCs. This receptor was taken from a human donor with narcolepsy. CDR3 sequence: CATSRTTGDRLWEQFF. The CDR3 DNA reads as TGTGCCACCAGCCGTACCACAGGGGATCGGCTTTGGGAGCAGTTCTTC.